The T cell receptor (beta chain) under discussion was sequenced for a study of Ad26.COV2.S vaccination and SARS-CoV-2 variants (dated by TCRdb to the early 2020s). Study-level background: Donors in the vaccine arm were drawn from COV1001, a multicentre, randomized, double-blind, placebo-controlled phase I-IIa trial testing Ad26.COV2.S in healthy adults. Ad26.COV2.S was administered intramuscularly at 5 x 10^10 or 1 x 10^11 viral particles, either as a single shot or as two shots given 56 days apart. TCRbeta repertoire sequencing was used to assess the specificity and breadth of SARS-CoV-2-reactive T cell receptors after Ad26.COV2.S vaccination. A total of 32 samples were included in the TCR-sequenced set, comprising roughly 19 Ad26.COV2.S vaccine recipients, 5 placebo recipients and 8 SARS-CoV-2 convalescent individuals. Trial participants were randomized into five groups of five: low-dose or high-dose Ad26.COV2.S given once or twice, or placebo on both occasions. Throughout the experiments and outcome assessment, investigators stayed blinded to trial group allocation. The research as a whole found: Substantial breadth of spike-specific CD8+ and CD4+ T cell responses was reported after vaccination. The study was not powered for comparison of responses between vaccine doses or regimens. It was noted by the authors that total T cell responses may have been underestimated by the TCR breadth and depth analyses. Spike-specific TCR breadth was higher in Ad26.COV2.S recipients than in placebo recipients (P = 0.0014). Vaccine and placebo recipients had similar non-spike TCR breadth, a finding consistent with the vaccine containing only spike.

Explained via the paper, the treatment or condition label denotes: around 19 received Ad26.COV2.S at low or high dose, single or two shots; several received placebo; per-sample allocation not given. Repertoires of vaccine and placebo recipients were sequenced from samples collected on day 63 after the first injection. In Cohort 1b, about 27 adults aged 18-55 years were enrolled at a single site in Boston, USA, between 29 July and 7 August 2020. Ad26.COV2.S consisted of a replication-incompetent adenovirus type 26 vector by which a prefusion-stabilized SARS-CoV-2 spike protein from the original Wuhan strain was expressed. TCRbeta CDR3 regions were sequenced with the immunoSEQ Assay. After extraction, genomic DNA underwent amplification by bias-controlled multiplex PCR, followed by high-throughput sequencing. On the study's bioinformatics: To quantify the absolute abundance of every unique TCRbeta CDR3 region, sequences were collapsed and filtered. T cell fraction was estimated by normalizing TCRbeta template counts to usable DNA, with usable DNA measured through amplification of reference genes found in all nucleated cells. Repertoire TCRs were annotated as SARS-CoV-2-specific by exact matching of V gene, CDR3 amino acid sequence and J gene to a known reactive TCR set. The reference SARS-CoV-2 TCR set was derived from MIRA and filtered for enrichment in COVID-19-positive ImmuneCODE repertoires, a step that removed public or cross-reactive TCRs. Based on the MIRA antigens, annotated TCRs were further analysed at the level of specific ORF or position within ORF. Depth was the summed frequency of annotated unique rearrangements, while breadth was defined as annotated unique rearrangements over total unique productive rearrangements. TCR breadth was compared between groups using two-sided Wilcoxon rank-sum tests. In TCRdb, the immuneACCESS table is reduced to in-frame sequences with V and J assigned. These tables do not hold every clone; where another copy was compared, an unresolved V gene accounts for under half, and the others remain unexplained. V, J and clone size were drawn from that table, and D and trimming were deduced from the DNA. The sample yields over 400,000 clones; roughly 88% were counted once. Approximately 4.3% of the sample belongs to the ten largest clones.

According to the germline V gene, CDR1 reads MNHNS and CDR2 reads SASEGT. V is cut back by 3 bases and J by 7 bases, with 11 bases in the junction unmatched. Taken from cysteine to phenylalanine, the CDR3 has 17 residues. The entry retains the CDR3 DNA only, 51 bases that are in frame from base 1. This clone was seen just once. Its antigen is still unknown. No base-level quality is on record; no much larger clone is a single base apart. The chain employs TRBV6-1 and TRBJ2-1; TRBD2 matches 11 bases in the middle. The TCR was taken from a person aged 18-60 years who received the Ad26.COV2.S COVID-19 vaccine or a placebo. The specimen comprised peripheral blood, sampled in a trial of Ad26.COV2.S vaccine versus placebo. CDR3 protein: CASSEVGTSGWGNEQFF. The sequenced DNA is TGTGCCAGCAGTGAGGTGGGGACTAGCGGTTGGGGGAATGAGCAGTTCTTC.